Listed below are T cell receptor beta chains from one sample, sequenced in a study of cytomegalovirus exposure and HLA in healthy donors. Here immunoSEQ multiplex PCR was the method, and the copy in TCRdb shows in-frame clones only, minus some. Found here are under 100,000 clones, around 75% of them singletons; the top ten hold 3% to 3.5%. Sequenced material: PBMCs. The receptors shown here come from a middle-aged man in good health and CMV-seronegative. The CDR3 runs from the conserved cysteine through the conserved F or W. Each record gives: clone size, V gene, J gene, D gene, CDR3 protein, CDR3 DNA. A D gene is named only where the DNA matches it firmly. The size field is filled for only some rows; it gives once, few, many or a size class.

size: -
V: TRBV28
J: TRBJ2-3
D: -
CDR3: CASSLLAFDTDTQYF
DNA: TGTGCCAGCAGTTTATTGGCCTTCGACACAGATACGCAGTATTTT

size: -
V: TRBV9
J: TRBJ2-3
D: -
CDR3: CASSVGGSRTDTQYF
DNA: TGTGCCAGCAGCGTAGGGGGCAGCCGCACAGATACGCAGTATTTT

size: -
V: TRBV7-9
J: TRBJ1-1
D: -
CDR3: CASSVGTPSHTEAFF
DNA: TGTGCCAGCAGCGTCGGGACACCCAGCCACACTGAAGCTTTCTTT

size: -
V: TRBV5-5
J: TRBJ2-7
D: -
CDR3: CASRADRFSSYEQYF
DNA: TGTGCCAGCAGAGCTGACAGGTTTAGCTCCTACGAGCAGTACTTC

size: -
V: TRBV7-2
J: TRBJ1-6
D: TRBD1
CDR3: CASSWDSDRVSPLHF
DNA: TGTGCCAGCAGCTGGGACAGCGACAGGGTTTCACCCCTCCACTTT

size: -
V: TRBV6-1
J: TRBJ1-5
D: TRBD1
CDR3: CASSRTGGRIGPQHF
DNA: TGTGCCAGCAGCAGGACAGGGGGCAGGATCGGGCCCCAGCATTTT

size: -
V: TRBV28
J: TRBJ1-2
D: -
CDR3: CASSWTARRGYTF
DNA: TGTGCCAGCAGTTGGACAGCCCGGAGGGGCTACACCTTC

size: once
V: TRBV30
J: TRBJ2-1
D: -
CDR3: CAWSVSWSSNEQFF
DNA: TGTGCCTGGAGTGTCTCGTGGAGTTCGAATGAGCAGTTCTTC

size: few
V: TRBV9
J: TRBJ1-1
D: TRBD1
CDR3: CASSTRDSEAFF
DNA: TGTGCCAGCAGCACCAGGGACAGTGAAGCTTTCTTT

size: -
V: TRBV14
J: TRBJ2-3
D: -
CDR3: CASSQDRWGGRRTDTQYF
DNA: TGTGCCAGCAGCCAAGATCGATGGGGGGGGCGAAGAACAGATACGCAGTATTTT

size: -
V: TRBV29-1
J: TRBJ1-2
D: -
CDR3: CSVRYILSDGYTF
DNA: TGCAGCGTGAGGTACATCCTATCGGATGGCTACACCTTC

size: few
V: TRBV29-1
J: TRBJ1-1
D: -
CDR3: CSASPNRENTEAFF
DNA: TGCAGCGCCAGCCCGAACAGGGAAAACACTGAAGCTTTCTTT

size: once
V: TRBV27
J: TRBJ1-2
D: -
CDR3: CAVKQGFGYTF
DNA: TGTGCCGTAAAACAGGGATTTGGCTACACCTTC

size: -
V: TRBV30
J: TRBJ1-4
D: -
CDR3: CAWSKWSSSGEKLFF
DNA: TGTGCCTGGAGTAAATGGTCTTCGTCGGGGGAAAAACTGTTTTTT